This T cell receptor (beta chain) was retrieved from a study of cytomegalovirus exposure and HLA in healthy donors. Study results and caveats: Based on reports, TCR beta sequences accurately predicted HLA-A and HLA-B alleles for most subjects. A later analysis reportedly found fewer N-insertions in an Asian-associated ancestry cluster than the approximately 670-donor mean. One variant, a missense change in DCLRE1C, was linked in a later analysis to TCR beta V- and J-gene trimming. In the analysis, some V segments, TRBV6-2 and TRBV6-3 included, were excluded as indistinguishable.

The V end lost 6 bases, the J end lost 2 bases, and 14 bases lay between the germline ends. CDR1 and CDR2 (germline): SNHLY, FYNNEI. The CDR3 spans 15 residues. Primers: 60 Vbeta forward and 13 Jbeta reverse. The assay was immunoSEQ multiplex PCR, and TCRdb's table has in-frame clones only and misses some. The data show 150,000 to 250,000 clones, with 80% to 85% seen just once and 6.5% held by the top ten. On this clone itself: Its target is unknown.

This clonotype originated in a woman in her fifties or sixties in good health and CMV-seropositive. The chain has TRBV2 and TRBJ2-4; TRBD1 might be the D (7 bases). The specimen was PBMCs. CDR3 protein: CASRGGGGPKNIQYF. For the CDR3, the DNA is TGTGCCAGCAGGGGTGGAGGGGGCCCCAAAAACATTCAGTACTTC.